This TCR beta chain derives from a study of blood T cell repertoires in COVID-19. The germline V and J ends were trimmed by 4 bases and 8 bases, with 14 bases remaining between them. This CDR3 spans 13 amino acids. The V gene's germline CDR1 is MDHEN and CDR2 SYDVKM. Clones were read by immunoSEQ multiplex PCR, and TCRdb kept only the in-frame ones, dropping some. The repertoire has roughly 280,000 clones, 83% of them found once; the top ten carry about 4.9%. Sequenced material: peripheral blood. The clonotype was recovered from a man aged 60-69 years who had recovered from COVID-19. The chain combines TRBV28 with TRBJ1-2; D call uncertain. The CDR3 sequence is CASSSGGLWGYTF. The CDR3 DNA is TGTGCCAGCAGTTCCGGCGGGCTCTGGGGCTACACCTTC.